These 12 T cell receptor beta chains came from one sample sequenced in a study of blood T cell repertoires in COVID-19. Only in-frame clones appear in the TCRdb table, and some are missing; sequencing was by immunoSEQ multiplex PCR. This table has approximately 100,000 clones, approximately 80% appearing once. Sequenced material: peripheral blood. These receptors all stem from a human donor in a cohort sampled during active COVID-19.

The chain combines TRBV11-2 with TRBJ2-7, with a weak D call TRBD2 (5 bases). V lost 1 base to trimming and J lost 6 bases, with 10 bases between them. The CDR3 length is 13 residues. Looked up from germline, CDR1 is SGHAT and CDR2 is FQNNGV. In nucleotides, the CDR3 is TGTGCCAGCAGCTTAGGAGGGAGTGGCGAGCAGTACTTC. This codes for CASSLGGSGEQYF.

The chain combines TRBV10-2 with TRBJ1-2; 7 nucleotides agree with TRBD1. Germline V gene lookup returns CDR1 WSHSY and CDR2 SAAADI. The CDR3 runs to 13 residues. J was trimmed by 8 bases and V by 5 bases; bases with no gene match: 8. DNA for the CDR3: TGCGCCAGCAGTACAGGGGTTCAGGTCGGCTACACCTTC. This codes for CASSTGVQVGYTF.

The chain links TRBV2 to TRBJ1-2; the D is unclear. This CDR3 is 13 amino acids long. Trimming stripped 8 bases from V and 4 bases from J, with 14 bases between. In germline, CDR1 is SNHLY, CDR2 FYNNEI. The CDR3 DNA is TGTGCCAGCCGAACCCCAGTGGTCTATGGCTACACCTTC. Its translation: CASRTPVVYGYTF.

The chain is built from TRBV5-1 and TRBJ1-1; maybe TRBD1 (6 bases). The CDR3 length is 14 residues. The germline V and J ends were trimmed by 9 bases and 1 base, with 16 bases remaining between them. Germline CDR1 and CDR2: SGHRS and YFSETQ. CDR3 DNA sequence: TGCGCCAACACTGGGCAGGGGCCGAACACTGAAGCTTTCTTT. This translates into CANTGQGPNTEAFF. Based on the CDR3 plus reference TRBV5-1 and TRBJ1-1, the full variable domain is KAGVTQTPRYLIKTRGQQVTLSCSPISGHRSVSWYQQTPGQGLQFLFEYFSETQRNKGNFPGRFSGRQFSNSRSEMNVSTLELGDSALYLCANTGQGPNTEAFFGQGTRLTVV.

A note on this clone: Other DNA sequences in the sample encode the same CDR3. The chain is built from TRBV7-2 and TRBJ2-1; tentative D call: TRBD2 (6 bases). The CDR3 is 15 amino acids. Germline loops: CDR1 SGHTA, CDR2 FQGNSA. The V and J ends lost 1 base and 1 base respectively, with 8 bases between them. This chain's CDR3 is CASSLGGGSYNEQFF. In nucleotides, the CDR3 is TGTGCCAGCAGCTTAGGCGGAGGGTCCTACAATGAGCAGTTCTTC.

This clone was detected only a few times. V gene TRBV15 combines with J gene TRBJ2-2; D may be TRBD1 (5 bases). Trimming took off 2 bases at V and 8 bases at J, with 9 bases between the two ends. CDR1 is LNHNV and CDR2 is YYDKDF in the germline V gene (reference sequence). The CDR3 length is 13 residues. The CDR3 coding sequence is TGTGCCACCAGCAGAAGGGGTACGGGGGAGCTGTTTTTT. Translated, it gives CATSRRGTGELFF. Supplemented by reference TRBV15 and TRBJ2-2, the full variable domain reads DAMVIQNPRYQVTQFGKPVTLSCSQTLNHNVMYWYQQKSSQAPKLLFHYYDKDFNNEADTPDNFQSRRPNTSFCFLDIRSPGLGDTAMYLCATSRRGTGELFFGEGSRLTVL.

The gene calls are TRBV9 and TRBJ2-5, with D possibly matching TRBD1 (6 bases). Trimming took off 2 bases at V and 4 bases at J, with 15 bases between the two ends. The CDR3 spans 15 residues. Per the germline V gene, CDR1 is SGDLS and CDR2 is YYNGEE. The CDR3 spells CASSVGTTSRETQYF. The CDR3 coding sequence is TGTGCCAGCAGCGTCGGGACAACTTCCCGAGAGACCCAGTACTTC.

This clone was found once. The CDR3 loop is CASRTGVFTGELFF. CDR3 sequence (DNA): TGTGCCAGCAGGACAGGGGTGTTCACCGGGGAGCTGTTTTTT. This rearrangement joins TRBV6-5 to TRBJ2-2; 8 bases fit TRBD1. J lost 4 bases, V lost 6 bases, and 4 bases had no gene match. Germline CDR1 and CDR2: MNHEY and SVGAGI. The CDR3 covers 14 residues.

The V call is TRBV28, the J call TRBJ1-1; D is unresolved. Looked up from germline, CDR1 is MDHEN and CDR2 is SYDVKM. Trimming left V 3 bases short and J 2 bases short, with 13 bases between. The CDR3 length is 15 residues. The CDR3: CASSFPGVSNTEAFF. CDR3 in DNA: TGTGCCAGCAGTTTTCCAGGTGTCAGCAACACTGAAGCTTTCTTT.

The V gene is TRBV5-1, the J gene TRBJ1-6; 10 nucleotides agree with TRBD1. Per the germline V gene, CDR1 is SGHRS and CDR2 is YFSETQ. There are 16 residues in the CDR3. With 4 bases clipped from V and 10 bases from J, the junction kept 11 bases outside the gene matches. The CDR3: CASSTGPGQGQSPLHF. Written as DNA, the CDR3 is TGCGCCAGCAGCACCGGACCGGGACAGGGGCAATCACCCCTCCACTTT.

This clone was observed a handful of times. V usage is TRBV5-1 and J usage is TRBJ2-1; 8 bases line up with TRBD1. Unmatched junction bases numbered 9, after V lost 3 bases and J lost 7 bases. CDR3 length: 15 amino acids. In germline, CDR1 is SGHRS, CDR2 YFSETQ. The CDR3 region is CASSWGRGTGNEQFF. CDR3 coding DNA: TGCGCCAGCAGCTGGGGTCGGGGGACAGGTAATGAGCAGTTCTTC.

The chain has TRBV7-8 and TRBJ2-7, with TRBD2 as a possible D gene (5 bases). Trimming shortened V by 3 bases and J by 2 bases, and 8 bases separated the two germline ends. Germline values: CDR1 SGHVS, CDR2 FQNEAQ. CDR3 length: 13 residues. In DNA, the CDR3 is TGTGCCAGCAGCTTTGGGGAGACCTACGAGCAGTACTTC. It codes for CASSFGETYEQYF.